Each of the 20 T cell receptor beta chains below was sequenced from the same sample in a study of T cell responses to AZD1222 COVID-19 vaccine. Profiled with immunoSEQ multiplex PCR; TCRdb holds only in-frame clones, not every one. This table holds almost 35,000 clones, approximately 88% found once. Sequenced material: peripheral blood, taken on day 0 of AZD1222 vaccination. The origin of the receptors is an adult in good health.

The chain joins TRBV24-1 to TRBJ2-2; no firm D call. The CDR3 is made up of 12 amino acids. Trimming shortened V by 8 bases and J by 6 bases, and 9 bases separated the two germline ends. Per the germline V gene, CDR1 is KGHDR and CDR2 is SFDVKD. The CDR3 region is CATMNRAGELFF. The CDR3 coding sequence is TGTGCCACCATGAATAGGGCCGGGGAGCTGTTTTTT.

J is TRBJ2-2 and V is TRBV19; TRBD1 might be the D (6 bases). The CDR3 extends over 14 amino acids. Per the germline V gene, CDR1 is LNHDA and CDR2 is SQIVND (reference sequence). Trimming stripped 5 bases from V and 5 bases from J, with 12 bases between. CDR3 DNA: TGTGCCAGTAGTTTCAGGGGAGTGACCGGGGAGCTGTTTTTT. It codes for CASSFRGVTGELFF.

The genes are TRBV6-5 and TRBJ1-2; D call uncertain. The germline V gene encodes CDR1 MNHEY and CDR2 SVGAGI. The V and J ends lost 6 bases and 3 bases respectively, with 11 bases between them. The CDR3 extends over 13 amino acids. The CDR3 sequence: CASSWTGDYGYTF. In DNA form, the CDR3 reads TGTGCCAGCAGCTGGACGGGCGACTATGGCTACACCTTC.

The CDR3 here is CASSQGWDEQFF. CDR3 in DNA: TGTGCCAGCAGCCAGGGGTGGGATGAGCAGTTCTTC. The chain joins TRBV14 to TRBJ2-1; D call uncertain. The length of the CDR3 is 12 residues. V was trimmed by 3 bases and J by 8 bases, leaving 8 bases between them. CDR1 and CDR2 from the germline V gene are SGHDN and FVKESK. The full variable domain, its missing parts supplied by reference TRBV14 and TRBJ2-1, is EAGVTQFPSHSVIEKGQTVTLRCDPISGHDNLYWYRRVMGKEIKFLLHFVKESKQDESGMPNNRFLAERTGGTYSTLKVQPAELEDSGVYFCASSQGWDEQFFGPGTRLTVL.

A few counts support this clone. The V and J genes are TRBV11-2 and TRBJ2-7, with 7 bases aligning to TRBD1. CDR1 is SGHAT, CDR2 FQNNGV, per germline. The CDR3 has 15 residues. Germline trimming cut 0 bases from V and 3 bases from J; bases unmatched to any gene: 5. In DNA, the CDR3 is TGTGCCAGCAGCTTAGAAGGGGGCAGATACTACGAGCAGTACTTC. Amino acid sequence: CASSLEGGRYYEQYF.

V is TRBV10-3 and J is TRBJ1-2, with D unclear. The V gene lost 2 bases and the J gene lost 0 bases, with 7 bases spanning the gap. The CDR3 consists of 14 residues. CDR1 ENHRY and CDR2 SYGVKD come from the germline V gene. This CDR3 is CAISEDDSNYGYTF. CDR3 in DNA: TGTGCCATCAGTGAGGATGACTCTAACTATGGCTACACCTTC.

The V gene is TRBV28, the J gene TRBJ1-5; D is perhaps TRBD1 (6 bases). Trimming took off 6 bases at V and 7 bases at J, with 19 bases between the two ends. The CDR3 runs 15 residues. Germline-derived CDR1 and CDR2 are MDHEN and SYDVKM. The chain's CDR3 is CASRSGAVGSQPQHF. The CDR3 nucleotides read TGTGCCAGCAGATCGGGGGCAGTCGGGTCCCAGCCCCAGCATTTT.

The rearrangement uses TRBV5-1 and TRBJ2-1; 8 bases line up with TRBD1. The CDR3 spans 16 residues. Per the germline V gene, CDR1 is SGHRS and CDR2 is YFSETQ. Losses at the gene ends were 0 bases for V and 5 bases for J; bases not matched to a gene: 7. The CDR3 region has the DNA TGCGCCAGCAGCTTGGCAGGGCAGGGGGCGAACAATGAGCAGTTCTTC. Translated, it gives CASSLAGQGANNEQFF.

The table lists this clone with a count of one. The rearrangement links TRBV14 to TRBJ2-3, with 8 bases identical to TRBD2. Per the germline V gene, CDR1 is SGHDN and CDR2 is FVKESK. J gave up 6 bases and V 3 bases, and 11 bases lay outside the gene matches. The CDR3 runs 16 residues. This CDR3 is CASSQFAGGGADTQYF. The CDR3 DNA reads as TGTGCCAGCAGCCAGTTTGCGGGAGGTGGGGCGGATACGCAGTATTTT.

The chain carries TRBV7-9 and TRBJ2-1; D remains ambiguous. The CDR3 is made up of 13 amino acids. CDR1 and CDR2 from the germline V gene are SEHNR and FQNEAQ (reference sequence). V shed 3 bases and J shed 4 bases, with 7 bases lying between them. The CDR3 coding sequence is TGTGCCAGCAGCTTGAGCTTATACAATGAGCAGTTCTTC. Amino acid sequence: CASSLSLYNEQFF.

DNA of the CDR3: TGTGCCAGTCAACCAGGGTCGGGCACAGATACGCAGTATTTT. As protein: CASQPGSGTDTQYF. The rearrangement joins TRBV19 to TRBJ2-3; TRBD1 is a possible D gene (5 bases). The CDR3 runs 14 residues. Germline V gene data show CDR1 as LNHDA and CDR2 as SQIVND (reference sequence). V lost 8 bases and J lost 1, with 13 bases in between.

The chain recombines TRBV28 with TRBJ2-7; 7 bases are a match to TRBD1. The CDR3 is made up of 12 amino acids. Germline V CDR1 and CDR2: MDHEN, SYDVKM. CDR3 nucleotide sequence: TGTGGCTCCGGGACAGTGACTTACGAGCAGTACTTC. This gives the protein CGSGTVTYEQYF.

This chain connects TRBV6-5 to TRBJ2-7; D is possibly TRBD2 (6 bases). The V end lost 6 bases, the J end lost 6 bases, and 12 bases lay between the germline ends. Germline-derived CDR1 and CDR2 are MNHEY and SVGAGI. The CDR3 extends over 12 amino acids. Written as DNA, the CDR3 is TGTGCCAGCAGCCAACTAGCCGGCGAGCAGTACTTC. Protein sequence: CASSQLAGEQYF.

The rearrangement joins TRBV12-5 to TRBJ1-1, with D possibly being TRBD1 (6 bases). The CDR3 contains 12 residues. V was clipped by 8 bases and J by 7 bases, with 14 bases between them. Germline V gene data show CDR1 as LGHNT and CDR2 as FRNRAP. CDR3 nucleotides: TGTGCTAGTAAGGGGGGAGACGGTGAAGCTTTCTTT. It is translated as CASKGGDGEAFF.

The chain couples TRBV19 to TRBJ1-2; D is undetermined. This CDR3 comprises 12 residues. The V gene's germline CDR1 is LNHDA and CDR2 SQIVND (reference sequence). Trimming removed 3 bases from V and 7 bases from J, with 9 bases in between. The CDR3 region has the DNA TGTGCCAGTAGTATGGGCTTAGGTGGCTACACCTTC. Protein product: CASSMGLGGYTF.

This rearrangement joins TRBV29-1 to TRBJ1-1; 7 nucleotides agree with TRBD1. With V trimmed by 6 bases and J by 3 bases, 4 bases remained unmatched. The germline CDR1 and CDR2 sequences are SQVTM and ANQGSEA. The CDR3 covers 12 residues. This CDR3 is CSVRTGYTEAFF. The CDR3 nucleotides are TGCAGCGTAAGGACAGGATACACTGAAGCTTTCTTT.

The chain uses TRBV24-1 and TRBJ2-3; possible D gene TRBD1, 6 bases. V gave up 0 bases and J gave up 6 bases, with 6 bases separating them. Germline V gene sequence: CDR1 KGHDR, CDR2 SFDVKD. This CDR3 is 13 amino acids long. The CDR3, as DNA: TGTGCCACCAGTGATTTGGACAGGGATACGCAGTATTTT. This encodes CATSDLDRDTQYF.

The chain employs TRBV5-6 and TRBJ2-5, with 7 bases matching TRBD1. The J segment lost 5 bases and the V segment lost 4 bases, leaving 8 bases of the junction unmatched. Germline V gives CDR1 SGHDT, CDR2 YYEEEE. The CDR3 runs to 14 residues. For the CDR3, the DNA is TGTGCCAGCAGCCGGCAGACAGGGCAGGAGACCCAGTACTTC. Encoded protein: CASSRQTGQETQYF.

The rearrangement joins TRBV5-5 to TRBJ1-1; D is uncertain. The CDR3 totals 13 residues. The germline CDR1 and CDR2 sequences are SGHKS and YYEKEE (reference sequence). Trimming removed 0 bases at V and 5 bases at J, with 8 bases between. The CDR3 bases are TGTGCCAGCAGCTTGGGGTCCCAGACTGAAGCTTTCTTT. It is translated as CASSLGSQTEAFF. The whole variable domain, filled in from reference TRBV5-5 and TRBJ1-1, reads DAGVTQSPTHLIKTRGQQVTLRCSPISGHKSVSWYQQVLGQGPQFIFQYYEKEERGRGNFPDRFSARQFPNYSSELNVNALLLGDSALYLCASSLGSQTEAFFGQGTRLTVV.

This clone occurred a few times. This chain connects TRBV19 to TRBJ1-1; D unclear. V was pared by 3 bases and J by 0 bases, with 5 bases between. The CDR3 consists of 13 residues. From germline, CDR1 is LNHDA and CDR2 SQIVND (reference sequence). CDR3 coding DNA: TGTGCCAGTAGTATCACAGTGAACACTGAAGCTTTCTTT. This codes for CASSITVNTEAFF.